Listed below are T cell receptor beta chains from one sample, sequenced in a study of blood T cells in healthy people across ages. TCRdb called the 5' RACE reads again in MiXCR, with one record for every CDR3 protein. The sample consists of 980,000 or so distinct CDR3 sequences, 40% to 60% of them appearing once. The sample taken for sequencing was blood. Receptors originate from a man younger than 45 in good health. CDR3s include the opening cysteine and the closing phenylalanine or tryptophan. Each record gives: clone size, D gene, V gene, J gene, CDR3 DNA, CDR3 protein. D genes are given only for firm matches. Only part of the rows carry a size: once, few, many, or a class if the clone is expanded.

size: NA
D: NA
V: TRBV5-4
J: TRBJ2-3
DNA: TGTGCCAGCAGCCGTTGGGGGGCAGATACGCAGTATTTT
CDR3: CASSRWGADTQYF

size: once
D: TRBD1
V: TRBV6-1
J: TRBJ2-2
DNA: TGTGCCAGCGATCCGGACAGGCCTTACACCGGGGAGCTGTTTTTT
CDR3: CASDPDRPYTGELFF

size: NA
D: TRBD1
V: TRBV18
J: TRBJ1-2
DNA: TGTGCCAGCTCACCACCGAGGAACTCCGGGACAGGGGATGGCTACACCTTC
CDR3: CASSPPRNSGTGDGYTF

size: NA
D: NA
V: TRBV5-5
J: TRBJ2-3
DNA: TGTGCCAGCAGCTCCTTGGGTAATAGGAATACGCAGTATTTT
CDR3: CASSSLGNRNTQYF

size: NA
D: NA
V: TRBV3-1
J: TRBJ2-3
DNA: TGTGCCAGCAGCCAACAAAATACGCAGTATTTT
CDR3: CASSQQNTQYF

size: few
D: NA
V: TRBV11-1
J: TRBJ1-1
DNA: TGTGCCAGCAGCCCGCAACAGGTCAGGAACACTGAAGCTTTCTTT
CDR3: CASSPQQVRNTEAFF

size: once
D: TRBD2
V: TRBV20-1
J: TRBJ2-5
DNA: TGCAGTGCAAAGACTAGCGGGGGGGACTCTTACCAAGAGACCCAGTACTTC
CDR3: CSAKTSGGDSYQETQYF

size: NA
D: NA
V: TRBV7-6
J: TRBJ2-5
DNA: TGTGCCAGCAGCTCGTTTCATGGTGGGCGAGAGACCCAGTACTTC
CDR3: CASSSFHGGRETQYF

size: NA
D: NA
V: TRBV7-2
J: TRBJ2-7
DNA: TGTGCCAGCAGCTTAGCGCTGGGCGACTACGAGCAGTACTTC
CDR3: CASSLALGDYEQYF

size: NA
D: NA
V: TRBV27
J: TRBJ2-7
DNA: TGTGCCAGCAGTTTATCGGACAGTCACGAGCAGTACTTC
CDR3: CASSLSDSHEQYF

size: NA
D: NA
V: TRBV28
J: TRBJ2-3
DNA: TGTGCCAGCAGTATTACGATCACAGATACGCAGTATTTT
CDR3: CASSITITDTQYF

size: once
D: TRBD2
V: TRBV5-6
J: TRBJ2-3
DNA: TGTGCCAGCAGCTTGCCTCGACTAGCGGGGGGGCGGGTAGATACGCAGTATTTT
CDR3: CASSLPRLAGGRVDTQYF

size: few
D: TRBD1
V: TRBV14
J: TRBJ2-3
DNA: TGTGCCAGCAGCCAAGTTACAGGGGGCACAGATACGCAGTATTTT
CDR3: CASSQVTGGTDTQYF

size: NA
D: TRBD2
V: TRBV6-2/TRBV6-3
J: TRBJ2-1
DNA: TGTGCCAGCACCGAAGCGGGGTACAATGAGCAGTTCTTC
CDR3: CASTEAGYNEQFF

size: few
D: NA
V: TRBV7-2
J: TRBJ2-4
DNA: TGTGCCAGCAGCCGCGACGGTAATCGGGGTCGGGAGCAGTACTTC
CDR3: CASSRDGNRGREQYF

size: few
D: NA
V: TRBV27
J: TRBJ2-7
DNA: TGTGCCAGCAGTCCCTACAGGGGGGGGTACGAGCAGTACTTC
CDR3: CASSPYRGGYEQYF

size: NA
D: TRBD1
V: TRBV13
J: TRBJ2-4
DNA: TGTGCCAGCAGCCCGTCGGACAGGGTGAACATTCAGTACTTC
CDR3: CASSPSDRVNIQYF

size: once
D: TRBD1
V: TRBV4-2
J: TRBJ1-1
DNA: TGTGCCAGCAGCCTACCAGGGGGCCCCTCCGGTGAAGCTTTCTTT
CDR3: CASSLPGGPSGEAFF

size: NA
D: TRBD2
V: TRBV9
J: TRBJ2-3
DNA: TGTGCCAGCAGCATTTCCGGGACTAGAGGCACAGATACGCAGTATTTT
CDR3: CASSISGTRGTDTQYF

size: NA
D: TRBD2
V: TRBV20-1
J: TRBJ2-3
DNA: TGCAGTGCTAGAAAGGCTAGCGGGGGGGGACTGGATACGCAGTATTTT
CDR3: CSARKASGGGLDTQYF

size: few
D: NA
V: TRBV5-1
J: TRBJ2-7
DNA: TGCGCCAGCAGCCTCCCAACAGGTTACTACGAGCAGTACTTC
CDR3: CASSLPTGYYEQYF

size: NA
D: NA
V: TRBV3-1
J: TRBJ2-5
DNA: TGTGCCAGCAGCCAAGGCGCTAGTCGCGGGGAGGCCCAGTACTTC
CDR3: CASSQGASRGEAQYF

size: few
D: NA
V: TRBV29-1
J: TRBJ2-5
DNA: TGCAGCGTTGAAGATCTCGGGCTCCAAGAGACCCAGTACTTC
CDR3: CSVEDLGLQETQYF

size: many
D: NA
V: TRBV25-1
J: TRBJ2-1
DNA: TGTGCCAGCAGACAGACAGGCCGTAACAATGAGCAGTTCTTC
CDR3: CASRQTGRNNEQFF

size: NA
D: TRBD2
V: TRBV5-1
J: TRBJ2-1
DNA: TGCGCCAGCAGCTTGGAAGGACGGGGGGGCACTGAGCAGTTCTTC
CDR3: CASSLEGRGGTEQFF

size: NA
D: NA
V: TRBV15
J: TRBJ1-3
DNA: TGTGCCACCAGCAGGGCAGGGGTCCACCAAAACTCTGGAAACACCATATATTTT
CDR3: CATSRAGVHQNSGNTIYF

size: few
D: TRBD1
V: TRBV12-3/TRBV12-4
J: TRBJ1-1
DNA: TGTGCCAGCAGTTTAGAGGGGGCGGGAACTGAAGCTTTCTTT
CDR3: CASSLEGAGTEAFF

size: NA
D: TRBD1
V: TRBV27
J: TRBJ1-2
DNA: TGTGCCAGCAGTACCCTCCGGGACAGGGGACAGGATGGCTACACCTTC
CDR3: CASSTLRDRGQDGYTF

size: NA
D: NA
V: TRBV5-5
J: TRBJ2-7
DNA: TGTGCCAGCATGGGGGGTGGGGGCTTCGGTTACGAGCAGTACTTC
CDR3: CASMGGGGFGYEQYF

size: NA
D: TRBD1
V: TRBV10-3
J: TRBJ2-5
DNA: TGTGCCATCAGTGAGGGGACAGGGAGGGAGACCCAGTACTTC
CDR3: CAISEGTGRETQYF

size: NA
D: TRBD2
V: TRBV6-5
J: TRBJ2-5
DNA: TGTGCCAGCAGTCCCACTAGCGGGGGGATCGAGACCCAGTACTTC
CDR3: CASSPTSGGIETQYF

size: few
D: TRBD1
V: TRBV4-1
J: TRBJ1-2
DNA: TGCGCCAGCAGCCAAGGAGACAGGGAGGGTGGCTACACCTTC
CDR3: CASSQGDREGGYTF

size: NA
D: TRBD1
V: TRBV12-3/TRBV12-4
J: TRBJ2-5
DNA: TGTGCCAGCAGGATGACAGGGGGCTTGGAGACCCAGTACTTC
CDR3: CASRMTGGLETQYF

size: NA
D: NA
V: TRBV18
J: TRBJ2-5
DNA: TGTGCCAGCTCACCAATTATTGGGGGCGTGGGCAATGAGCAGTACTTC
CDR3: CASSPIIGGVGNEQYF

size: many
D: TRBD1
V: TRBV20-1
J: TRBJ2-7
DNA: TGCAGCGCCGGGACAGGAACCTACGAGCAGTACTTC
CDR3: CSAGTGTYEQYF

size: few
D: TRBD1
V: TRBV29-1
J: TRBJ1-2
DNA: TGCAGCGCCTCCGGACAGGGAGTTCTTTATGGCTACACCTTC
CDR3: CSASGQGVLYGYTF

size: NA
D: TRBD1
V: TRBV29-1
J: TRBJ2-5
DNA: TGCAGCGCCTCGACAGGGCAGGGGACCCAGTACTTC
CDR3: CSASTGQGTQYF

size: few
D: TRBD1
V: TRBV10-3
J: TRBJ2-7
DNA: TGTGCCATCAGGCAGGGGGCCGAGCAGTACTTC
CDR3: CAIRQGAEQYF

size: few
D: NA
V: TRBV18
J: TRBJ1-2
DNA: TGTGCCAGCTCACCAACCCCGGGGTCCGGTTTTAACTATGGCTACACCTTC
CDR3: CASSPTPGSGFNYGYTF

size: NA
D: NA
V: TRBV12-3/TRBV12-4
J: TRBJ2-7
DNA: TGTGCCAGCAGCCGTTCTCCCGGGGGCTTGATTTCCTACGAGCAGTACTTC
CDR3: CASSRSPGGLISYEQYF

size: NA
D: NA
V: TRBV5-1
J: TRBJ2-7
DNA: TGCGCCAGCAGCCCCCGGGACATAACCTACGAGCAGTACTTC
CDR3: CASSPRDITYEQYF

size: NA
D: NA
V: TRBV21-1
J: TRBJ2-7
DNA: TGTGCCAGCAGCAAAGTGGGGAGGCTAGACAGAAACTCCTACGAGCAGTACTTC
CDR3: CASSKVGRLDRNSYEQYF

size: NA
D: NA
V: TRBV12-5
J: TRBJ2-2
DNA: TGTGCTAGTGGTTTGGACACCGGGGAGCTGTTTTTT
CDR3: CASGLDTGELFF

size: NA
D: TRBD2
V: TRBV12-3/TRBV12-4
J: TRBJ2-2
DNA: TGTGCCAGCAGTTTTGGCGGGGGGATTCAACCCGGGGAGCTGTTTTTT
CDR3: CASSFGGGIQPGELFF

size: NA
D: NA
V: TRBV7-2
J: TRBJ2-7
DNA: TGTGCCAGCAGCTTTCCCAGGGGGGAATCCTACGAGCAGTACTTC
CDR3: CASSFPRGESYEQYF

size: few
D: TRBD1
V: TRBV29-1
J: TRBJ1-2
DNA: TGCAGCGTTGAAGGGGACAGGGGATCTAACTATGGCTACACCTTC
CDR3: CSVEGDRGSNYGYTF

size: NA
D: NA
V: TRBV28
J: TRBJ1-4
DNA: TGTGCCAGCAGTTTGTCGCAGGGCGAGGGAAAACTGTTTTTT
CDR3: CASSLSQGEGKLFF

size: many
D: NA
V: TRBV27
J: TRBJ2-2
DNA: TGTGCCAGCAGTTTTTTCCCCGGGAACACCGGGGAGCTGTTTTTT
CDR3: CASSFFPGNTGELFF

size: NA
D: NA
V: TRBV7-2
J: TRBJ1-1
DNA: TGTGCCAGCAGCCCTTGGCAGGGTGGGAACACTGAAGCTTTCTTT
CDR3: CASSPWQGGNTEAFF